This T cell receptor beta chain originates from a study of breast tumors, draining lymph nodes, adjacent tissues. Whole-study findings and limits: Compared with lymph nodes, tumors were less diverse; compared with nontumor tissue, more. Data only fit, rather than demonstrated, lymph node origin of most tumor T cells.

This clonotype was seen ten or more times. The target antigen is unknown. Germline values: CDR1 SGHTS, CDR2 YDEGEE. CDR3 size: 15 residues. The V and J ends lost 3 bases and 0 bases respectively, with 12 bases between them. In TCRdb, the multiplex PCR reads were re-called with MiXCR into one record per CDR3 protein. The data show tens of thousands of distinct CDR3 sequences, 57% seen once. V gene TRBV5-8 combines with J gene TRBJ1-2; D gene unclear. The receptor was derived from a female donor with breast cancer. Some clones in this sample may be carry-over from other donors' samples. The sample consisted of breast tumor tissue. CDR3: CASSWYRAANYGYTF. The CDR3 DNA reads as TGTGCCAGCAGCTGGTATAGGGCCGCTAACTATGGCTACACCTTC.